This TCR beta chain was sequenced for a study of tumor-infiltrating lymphocytes in primary liver carcinoma. Study background: The patient population consisted of men and women between 30 and 69 years of age.

CDR1 is SGHAT and CDR2 is FQNNGV in the germline V gene. This CDR3 has 16 amino acids. Co-extracting RNA and DNA was done with roughly 17-32 mg of unsorted bulk tissue as input. Samples were taken from five separate regions (per tumor). Study outcomes and limitations: Paired tumor-adjacent and tumor-blood samples overlapped less than tumor region pairs did. A significantly higher top-250-clone fraction was found in tumors than in blood (p = 0.039).

A remark on this clonotype: The antigen is unknown. An end of the junction does not agree with germline; a read error may underlie this.

TCR beta cDNA was made from 500 ng total RNA with a constant-region primer. TCR beta libraries came from three nested multiplex PCR rounds using slightly modified ARM-PCR. Primers for the first two PCR rounds were TRBV1-TRBV30 forward primers and a C-beta reverse primer (10 cycles per round). A single record per CDR3 protein comes from TCRdb applying MiXCR to the multiplex PCR reads. This sample yields approximately 110,000 distinct CDR3 sequences, of which 50% to 65% are seen a single time; around 8.5% belongs to the top ten. This clonotype was sampled from a woman aged 60-75 years with primary liver carcinoma and hepatitis B virus infection. Material for sequencing was liver tumor tissue from sampling region 1. The subset denotes: tumor region T1, superior pole. The chain recombines TRBV11-2 with TRBJ2-7, with 9 bases matching TRBD1. In DNA form, the CDR3 reads TGTGCCTGCAGCTTACGACTGGGACAGGGAACCTACGAGCAGTACTTC. It specifies CACSLRLGQGTYEQYF.